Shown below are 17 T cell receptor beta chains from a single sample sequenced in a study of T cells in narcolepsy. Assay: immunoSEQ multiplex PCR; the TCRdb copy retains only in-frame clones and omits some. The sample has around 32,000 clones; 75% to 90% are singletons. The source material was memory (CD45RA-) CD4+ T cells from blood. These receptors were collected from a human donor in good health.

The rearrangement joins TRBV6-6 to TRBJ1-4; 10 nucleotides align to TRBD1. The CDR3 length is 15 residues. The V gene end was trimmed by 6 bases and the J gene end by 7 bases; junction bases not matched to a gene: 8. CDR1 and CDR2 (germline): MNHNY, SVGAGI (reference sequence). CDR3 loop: CASSRGQGDGEKLFF. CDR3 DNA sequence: TGTGCCAGCAGCCGAGGACAGGGGGATGGTGAAAAACTGTTTTTT.

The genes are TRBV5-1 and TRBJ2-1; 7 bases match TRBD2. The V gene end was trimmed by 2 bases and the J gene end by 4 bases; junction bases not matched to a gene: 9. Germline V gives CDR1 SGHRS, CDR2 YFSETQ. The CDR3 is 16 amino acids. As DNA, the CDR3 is TGCGCCAGCAGCTTTTTATCGGGAGGAGGGTACAATGAGCAGTTCTTC. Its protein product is CASSFLSGGGYNEQFF.

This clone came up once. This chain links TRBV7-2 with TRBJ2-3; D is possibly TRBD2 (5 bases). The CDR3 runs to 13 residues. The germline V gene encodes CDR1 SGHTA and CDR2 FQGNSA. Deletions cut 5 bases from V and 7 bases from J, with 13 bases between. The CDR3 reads CASSPGGSYTQYF. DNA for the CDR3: TGTGCCAGCAGCCCCGGCGGGTCGTATACGCAGTATTTT.

The CDR3 loop is CASKVATRADTQYF. In DNA form, the CDR3 reads TGTGCCAGTAAGGTAGCCACGCGGGCAGATACGCAGTATTTT. This chain uses TRBV19 with TRBJ2-3; perhaps TRBD2 as D (5 bases). Between the trimmed V and J ends, which lost 7 bases and 4 bases, there was a span of 15 bases. CDR1 LNHDA and CDR2 SQIVND come from the germline V gene (reference sequence). CDR3 length: 14 amino acids.

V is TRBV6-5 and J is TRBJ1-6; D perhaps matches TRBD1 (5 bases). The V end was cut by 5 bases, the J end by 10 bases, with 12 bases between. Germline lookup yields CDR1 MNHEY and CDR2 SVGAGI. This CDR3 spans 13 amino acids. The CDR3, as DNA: TGTGCCAGCAGTCAGCCAGGGAACTCACCCCTCCACTTT. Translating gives CASSQPGNSPLHF.

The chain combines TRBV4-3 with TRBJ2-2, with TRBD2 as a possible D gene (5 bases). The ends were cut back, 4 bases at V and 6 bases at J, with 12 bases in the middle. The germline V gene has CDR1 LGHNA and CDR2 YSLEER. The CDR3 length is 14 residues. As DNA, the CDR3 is TGCGCCAGCAGCCCACAACTAGTGGCCGGGGAGCTGTTTTTT. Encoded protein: CASSPQLVAGELFF.

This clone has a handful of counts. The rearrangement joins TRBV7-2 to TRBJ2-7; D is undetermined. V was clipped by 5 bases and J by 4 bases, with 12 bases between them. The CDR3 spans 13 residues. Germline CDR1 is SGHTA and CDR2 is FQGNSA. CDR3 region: CASSPGPNYEQYV. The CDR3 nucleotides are TGTGCCAGCAGCCCTGGTCCGAATTACGAGCAGTACGTC.

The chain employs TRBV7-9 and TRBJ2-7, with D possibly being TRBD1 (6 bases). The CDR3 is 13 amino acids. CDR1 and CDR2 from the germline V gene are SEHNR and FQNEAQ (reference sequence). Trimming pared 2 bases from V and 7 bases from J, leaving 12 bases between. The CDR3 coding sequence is TGTGCCAGCAGCTTAAGCCAGGGGTTTGAGCAGTACTTC. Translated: CASSLSQGFEQYF.

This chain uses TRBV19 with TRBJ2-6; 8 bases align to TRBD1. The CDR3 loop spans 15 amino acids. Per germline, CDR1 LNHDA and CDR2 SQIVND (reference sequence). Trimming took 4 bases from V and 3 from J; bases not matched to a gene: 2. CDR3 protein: CASSRDRSGANVLTF. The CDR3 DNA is TGTGCCAGTAGTAGGGACAGGAGTGGGGCCAACGTCCTGACTTTC.

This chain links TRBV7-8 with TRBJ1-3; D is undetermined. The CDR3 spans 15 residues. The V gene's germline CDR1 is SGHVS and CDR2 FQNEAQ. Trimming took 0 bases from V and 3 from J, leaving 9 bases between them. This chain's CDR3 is CASSLARGFGNTIYF. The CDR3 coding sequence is TGTGCCAGCAGCTTAGCGCGTGGATTTGGAAACACCATATATTTT. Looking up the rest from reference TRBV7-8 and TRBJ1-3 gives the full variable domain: GAGVSQSPRYKVAKRGQDVALRCDPISGHVSLFWYQQALGQGPEFLTYFQNEAQLDKSGLPSDRFFAERPEGSVSTLKIQRTQQEDSAVYLCASSLARGFGNTIYFGEGSWLTVV.

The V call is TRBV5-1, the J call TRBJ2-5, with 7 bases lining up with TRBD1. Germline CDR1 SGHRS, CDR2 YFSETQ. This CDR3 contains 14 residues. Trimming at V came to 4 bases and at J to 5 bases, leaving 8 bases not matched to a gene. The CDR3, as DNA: TGCGCCAGCAGCCGAGGACAGGCTTATGAGACCCAGTACTTC. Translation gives CASSRGQAYETQYF.

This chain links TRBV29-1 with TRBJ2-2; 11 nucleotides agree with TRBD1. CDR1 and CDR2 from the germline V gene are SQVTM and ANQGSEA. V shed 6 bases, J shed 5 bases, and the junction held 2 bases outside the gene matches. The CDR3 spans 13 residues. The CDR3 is CSVDRGHTGELFF. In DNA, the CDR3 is TGCAGCGTGGACAGGGGGCATACCGGGGAGCTGTTTTTT.

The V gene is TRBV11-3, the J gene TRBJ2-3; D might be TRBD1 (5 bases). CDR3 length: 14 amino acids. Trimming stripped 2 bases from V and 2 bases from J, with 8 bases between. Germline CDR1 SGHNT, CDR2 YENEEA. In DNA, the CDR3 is TGTGCCAGCAGCTTAAGGGGAAACACAGATACGCAGTATTTT. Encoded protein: CASSLRGNTDTQYF.

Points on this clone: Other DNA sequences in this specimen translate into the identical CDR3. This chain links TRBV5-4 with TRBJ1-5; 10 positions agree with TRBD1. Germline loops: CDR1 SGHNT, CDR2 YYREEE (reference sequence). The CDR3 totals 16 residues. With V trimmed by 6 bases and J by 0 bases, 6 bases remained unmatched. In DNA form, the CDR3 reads TGTGCCAGCAACGGACAGGGGGGATTTAGCAATCAGCCCCAGCATTTT. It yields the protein CASNGQGGFSNQPQHF.

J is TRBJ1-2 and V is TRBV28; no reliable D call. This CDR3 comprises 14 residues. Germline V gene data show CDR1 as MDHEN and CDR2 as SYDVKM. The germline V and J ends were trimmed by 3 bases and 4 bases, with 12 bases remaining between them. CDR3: CASSLSRVSYGYTF. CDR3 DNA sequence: TGTGCCAGCAGTTTGAGTCGGGTTAGCTATGGCTACACCTTC.

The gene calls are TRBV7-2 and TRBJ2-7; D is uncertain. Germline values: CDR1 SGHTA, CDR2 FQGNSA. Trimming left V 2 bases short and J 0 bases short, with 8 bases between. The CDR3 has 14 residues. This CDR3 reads CASSLLQSSYEQYF. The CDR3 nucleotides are TGTGCCAGCAGCTTATTGCAGAGCTCCTACGAGCAGTACTTC.

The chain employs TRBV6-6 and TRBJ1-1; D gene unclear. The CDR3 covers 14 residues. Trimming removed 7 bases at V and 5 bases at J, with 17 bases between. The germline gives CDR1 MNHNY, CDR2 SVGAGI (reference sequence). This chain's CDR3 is CASTIKDGGTEAFF. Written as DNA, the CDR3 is TGTGCCAGCACCATAAAGGACGGTGGAACTGAAGCTTTCTTT.